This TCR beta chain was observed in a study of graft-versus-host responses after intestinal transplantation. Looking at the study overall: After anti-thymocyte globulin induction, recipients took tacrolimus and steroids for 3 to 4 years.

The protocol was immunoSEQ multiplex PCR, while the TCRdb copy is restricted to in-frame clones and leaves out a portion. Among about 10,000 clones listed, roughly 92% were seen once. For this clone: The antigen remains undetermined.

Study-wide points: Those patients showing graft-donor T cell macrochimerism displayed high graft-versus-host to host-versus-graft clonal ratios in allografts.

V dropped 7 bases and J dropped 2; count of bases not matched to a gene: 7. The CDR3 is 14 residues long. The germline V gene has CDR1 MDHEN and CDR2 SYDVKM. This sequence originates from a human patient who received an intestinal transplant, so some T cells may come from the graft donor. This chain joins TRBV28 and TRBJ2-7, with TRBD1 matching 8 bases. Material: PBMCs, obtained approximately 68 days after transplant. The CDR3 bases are TGTGCCAGCATAGGGACAGGTGGTACCTACGAGCAGTACTTC. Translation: CASIGTGGTYEQYF. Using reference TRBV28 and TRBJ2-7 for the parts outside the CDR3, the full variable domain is DVKVTQSSRYLVKRTGEKVFLECVQDMDHENMFWYRQDPGLGLRLIYFSYDVKMKEKGDIPEGYSVSREKKERFSLILESASTNQTSMYLCASIGTGGTYEQYFGPGTRLTVT.